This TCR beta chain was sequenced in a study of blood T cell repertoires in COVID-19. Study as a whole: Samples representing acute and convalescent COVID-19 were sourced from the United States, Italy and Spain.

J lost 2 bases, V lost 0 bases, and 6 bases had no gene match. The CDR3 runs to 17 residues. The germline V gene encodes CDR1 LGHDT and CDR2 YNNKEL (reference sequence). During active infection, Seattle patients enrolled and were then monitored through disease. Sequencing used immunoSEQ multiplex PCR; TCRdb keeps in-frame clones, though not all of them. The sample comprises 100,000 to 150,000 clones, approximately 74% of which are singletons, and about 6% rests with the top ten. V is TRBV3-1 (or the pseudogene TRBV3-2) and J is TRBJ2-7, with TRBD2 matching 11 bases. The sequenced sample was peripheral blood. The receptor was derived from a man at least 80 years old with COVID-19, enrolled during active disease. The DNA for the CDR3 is TGTGCCAGCAGCCAAGACGGGACTAGCGGTCCCCCCTACGAGCAGTACTTC. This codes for CASSQDGTSGPPYEQYF.